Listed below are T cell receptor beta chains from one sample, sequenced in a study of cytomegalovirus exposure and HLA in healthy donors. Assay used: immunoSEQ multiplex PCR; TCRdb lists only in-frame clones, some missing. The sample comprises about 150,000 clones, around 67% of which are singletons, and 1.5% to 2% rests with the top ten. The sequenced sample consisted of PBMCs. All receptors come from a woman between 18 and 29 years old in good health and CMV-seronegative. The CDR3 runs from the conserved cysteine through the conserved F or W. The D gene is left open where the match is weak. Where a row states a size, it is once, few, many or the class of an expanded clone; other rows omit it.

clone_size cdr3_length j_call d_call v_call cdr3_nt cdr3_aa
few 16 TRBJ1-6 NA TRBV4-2 TGTGCCAGCAGCCAGGACTTTAGCTCCTATAATTCACCCCTCCACTTT CASSQDFSSYNSPLHF
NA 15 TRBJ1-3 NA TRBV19 TGTGCCAGCTCCCCGGGACACAATCCCGGAAACACCATATATTTT CASSPGHNPGNTIYF
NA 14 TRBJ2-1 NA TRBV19 TGTGCCAGTAACCGGGGGTGGATATACAATGAGCAGTTCTTC CASNRGWIYNEQFF
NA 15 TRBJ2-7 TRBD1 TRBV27 TGTGCCAGTAAGACAGGGGGTTTAGGAAACTACGAGCAGTACTTC CASKTGGLGNYEQYF
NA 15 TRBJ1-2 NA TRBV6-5 TGTGCCAGCAGTTACGGGGGCGGAGCGGCCTATGGCTACACCTTC CASSYGGGAAYGYTF
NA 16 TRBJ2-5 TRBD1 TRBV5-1 TGCGCCAGCAGCTTCTCCGGGACAGCGTACCAAGAGACCCAGTACTTC CASSFSGTAYQETQYF
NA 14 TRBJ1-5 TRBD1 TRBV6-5 TGTGCCAGCAGCCGGACAGGCCAAGCGGGGCCCCAGCATTTT CASSRTGQAGPQHF
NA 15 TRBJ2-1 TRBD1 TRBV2 TGTGCCAGCAGTTATGACAGGGTCTCCTACAATGAGCAGTTCTTC CASSYDRVSYNEQFF
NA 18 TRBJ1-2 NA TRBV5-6 TGTGCCAGCAGCTTGGTAGGTGTCAGGGTGGCCAGAATCGGTGGCTACACCTTC CASSLVGVRVARIGGYTF
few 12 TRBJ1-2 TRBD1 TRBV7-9 TGTGCCAGCTTGACAGGGACCTATGGCTACACCTTC CASLTGTYGYTF
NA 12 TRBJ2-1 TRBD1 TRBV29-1 TGCAGCGTTCTACGACAGGGCCGAGAGCAGTTCTTC CSVLRQGREQFF
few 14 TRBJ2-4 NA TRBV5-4 TGTGCCAGCAGCCTCGGACAGGCCAAAAACATTCAGTACTTC CASSLGQAKNIQYF
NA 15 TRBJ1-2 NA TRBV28 TGTGCCAGCAACCTTTGGGAGGGGGGGAAGTATGGCTACACCTTC CASNLWEGGKYGYTF
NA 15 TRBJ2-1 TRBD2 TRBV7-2 TGTGCCAGCAGCCTCGGGACTAGCTCCTACAATGAGCAGTTCTTC CASSLGTSSYNEQFF
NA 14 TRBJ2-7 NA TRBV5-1 TGCGCCAGCAGCTTGGACAGGGAGTTAAACGAGCAGTACTTC CASSLDRELNEQYF
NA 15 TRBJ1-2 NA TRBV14 TGTGCCAGCAGCCAAGGGGCAGGGACTAACTATGGCTACACCTTC CASSQGAGTNYGYTF
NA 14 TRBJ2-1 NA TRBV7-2 TGTGCCAGCAGCTTATTAGGCCCCGGGAATGAGCAGTTCTTC CASSLLGPGNEQFF
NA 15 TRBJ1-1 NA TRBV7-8 TGTGCCAGCAGCTTCAGCGGACTTACGAACACTGAAGCTTTCTTT CASSFSGLTNTEAFF
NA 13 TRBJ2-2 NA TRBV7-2 TGTGCCAGCAGCTTAGTTTCAACCGGGGAGCTGTTTTTT CASSLVSTGELFF
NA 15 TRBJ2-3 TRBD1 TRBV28 TGTGCCAGCAGTCATCTTAGGGGGCGCCCAGATACGCAGTATTTT CASSHLRGRPDTQYF
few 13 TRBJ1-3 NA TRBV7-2 TGTGCCAGCAGCTCGGACTTCGGAAACACCATATATTTT CASSSDFGNTIYF
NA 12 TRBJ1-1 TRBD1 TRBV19 TGTGCCAGTAGTATCAACAGGGGGTATGCTTTCTTT CASSINRGYAFF
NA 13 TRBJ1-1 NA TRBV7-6 TGTGCCAGCAGCGCTGACAAGAACACTGAAGCTTTCTTT CASSADKNTEAFF
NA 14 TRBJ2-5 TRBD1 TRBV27 TGTGCCAGCAACGCGCAGGGGGCAGGAAAGACCCAGTACTTC CASNAQGAGKTQYF
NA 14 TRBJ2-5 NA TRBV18 TGTGCCAGCTCACCACCTTCCGGGTTGGAGACCCAGTACTTC CASSPPSGLETQYF
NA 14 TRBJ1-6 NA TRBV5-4 TGTGCCAGCAGCTCGCCGGGTCCCCCGGGGCCCCTCCACTTT CASSSPGPPGPLHF
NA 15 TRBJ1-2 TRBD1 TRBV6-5 TGTGCCAGCAGTCGAACAGGGGGACCTAACTATGGCTACACCTTC CASSRTGGPNYGYTF
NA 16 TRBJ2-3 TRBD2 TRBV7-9 TGTGCCAGCAGCTCGGGACTAGCGGGAAGCACAGATACGCAGTATTTT CASSSGLAGSTDTQYF
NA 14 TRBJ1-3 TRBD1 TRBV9 TGTGCCAGCAGCGAGACAGGGTCTGGAAACACCATATATTTT CASSETGSGNTIYF
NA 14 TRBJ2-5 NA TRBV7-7 TGTGCCAGCAGCTTAGATCGAAGGGGAGAGACCCAGTACTTC CASSLDRRGETQYF
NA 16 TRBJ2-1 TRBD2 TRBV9 TGTGCCAGCAGTACGCCACGACTAGCGGCCTACAATGAGCAGTTCTTC CASSTPRLAAYNEQFF
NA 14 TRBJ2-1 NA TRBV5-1 TGCGCCAGCAGCTTGGAACGGGAATACAATGAGCAGTTCTTC CASSLEREYNEQFF
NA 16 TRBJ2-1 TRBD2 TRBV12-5 TGTGCTAGTGGTTTGAATCCAGCGGGAGGGTTGGATGAGCAGTTCTTC CASGLNPAGGLDEQFF
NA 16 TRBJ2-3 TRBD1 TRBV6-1 TGTGCCAGCAGTGAAGCGTGGACAGGGGGACAGACTACGCAGTATTTT CASSEAWTGGQTTQYF
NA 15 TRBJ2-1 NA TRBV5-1 TGCGCCAGCAGCTGGACTCACCAGGGGTCCTATGAGCAGTTCTTC CASSWTHQGSYEQFF
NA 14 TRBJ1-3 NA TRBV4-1 TGCGCCAGCAGCCAAGCTACTCCTGGAAACACCATATATTTT CASSQATPGNTIYF
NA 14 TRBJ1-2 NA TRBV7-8 TGTGCCAGCAGCTTAATGCGGGGTTACGACGGCTACACCTTC CASSLMRGYDGYTF
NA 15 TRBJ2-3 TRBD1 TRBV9 TGTGCCAGCGGGCAGGGGGCAGAGATGATGGATACGCAGTATTTT CASGQGAEMMDTQYF
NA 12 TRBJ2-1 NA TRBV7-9 TGTGCCAGCAGCCCCTTTAACAATGAGCAGTTCTTC CASSPFNNEQFF
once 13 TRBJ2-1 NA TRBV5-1 TGCGCCAGCAGCTACGAACGCCCCGAGGAGCAGTTCTTC CASSYERPEEQFF
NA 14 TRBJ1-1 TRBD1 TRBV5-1 TGCGCCAGCAGCTCAGGGGGCATGAACACTGAAGCTTTCTTT CASSSGGMNTEAFF
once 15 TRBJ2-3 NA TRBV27 TGTGCCACCAGGGGGCGGGGGGTTACCACAGATACGCAGTATTTT CATRGRGVTTDTQYF
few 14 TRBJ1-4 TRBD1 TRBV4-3 TGCGCCAGCAGCCAAGAGACAGGGGTGGAGAAACTGTTTTTT CASSQETGVEKLFF
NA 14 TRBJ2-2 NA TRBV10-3 TGTGCCATCAGTGACTTACAGAACACCGGGGAGCTGTTTTTT CAISDLQNTGELFF
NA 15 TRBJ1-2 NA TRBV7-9 TGTGCCAGCAGCGACGGACAGTTAGCTAACTATGGCTACACCTTC CASSDGQLANYGYTF
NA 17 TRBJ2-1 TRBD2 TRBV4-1 TGCGCCAGCAGCCAAGACGGTCTAGCGGGAGTTTTTGGTGAGCAGTTCTTC CASSQDGLAGVFGEQFF